Detailed here is one TCR beta chain. The data were produced by immunoSEQ multiplex PCR, yet TCRdb's version contains in-frame clones alone and is incomplete. Here the sample spans about 120,000 clones, 88% being singletons. These data come from a study of control samples from healthy donors and cancer patients. The sequence derives from a woman in her 70s in good health. The source material was blood.

In DNA form, the CDR3 reads TGTGCCAGCAGGTCGGCGGGGGGAAACACCGGGGAGCTGTTTTTT. Protein product: CASRSAGGNTGELFF. The chain combines TRBV3-1 (or the pseudogene TRBV3-2) with TRBJ2-2, with 8 bases that match TRBD2. Trimming at V came to 6 bases and at J to 2 bases, leaving 5 bases not matched to a gene. The CDR3 consists of 15 residues. Germline V lookup: CDR1 LGHDT, CDR2 YNNKEL (reference sequence).